These 29 T cell receptor beta chains were all obtained from the same sample, sequenced in a study of beta chain features in type 1 diabetes. All of the isolated RNA was reverse transcribed, so expressed TCRB transcripts were sequenced. Method: immunoSEQ multiplex PCR; TCRdb's copy keeps in-frame clones and lacks some. In the table there are about 360,000 clones, over 10% of which are singletons. The sequencing sample was made of naive CD4+ T cells from blood. These receptors were taken from a man aged 18 to 29 in good health.

A few counts support this clone. The V and J genes are TRBV16 and TRBJ2-7; maybe TRBD2 (6 bases). The germline V gene has CDR1 KGHSY and CDR2 FQNENV. The V and J ends lost 4 bases and 7 bases respectively, with 17 bases between them. The CDR3 sequence is 14 residues long. The CDR3 loop is CASSRIQRAGEQYF. Written as DNA, the CDR3 is TGTGCCAGCAGCCGGATCCAGCGGGCGGGGGAGCAGTACTTC.

This clone occurred a few times. The V and J genes are TRBV19 and TRBJ2-5; tentatively, D is TRBD2 (6 bases). Germline loops: CDR1 LNHDA, CDR2 SQIVND (reference sequence). The CDR3 runs 15 residues. Deletions cut 3 bases from V and 2 bases from J, with 13 bases between. The CDR3 DNA is TGTGCCAGTAGTATTGCACGCGGGATACAAGAGACCCAGTACTTC. This gives the protein CASSIARGIQETQYF.

At least ten counts were recorded for this clone. This rearrangement joins TRBV4-3 to TRBJ2-7; 11 bases are a match to TRBD2. V was clipped by 4 bases and J by 2 bases; unmatched bases: 1. This CDR3 comprises 14 residues. Germline V gene sequence: CDR1 LGHNA, CDR2 YSLEER. The CDR3 coding sequence is TGCGCCAGCAGCCTAGCGGGAGGGCCCTACGAGCAGTACTTC. Protein sequence: CASSLAGGPYEQYF.

This clone was observed a few times. Other DNA sequences in the same sample also yield this CDR3. V gene TRBV28 combines with J gene TRBJ2-2; D might be TRBD1 (6 bases). Trimming cost V 5 bases and J 3 bases, with 7 bases left between them. The germline gives CDR1 MDHEN, CDR2 SYDVKM. This CDR3 region has 13 residues. The CDR3, as DNA: TGTGCCAGCAGTGAGGGGGACACCGGGGAGCTGTTTTTT. Its protein is CASSEGDTGELFF.

Only a few counts were recorded for this clone. This sequence joins TRBV4-2 and TRBJ2-7, with D possibly TRBD2 on 5 matching bases. The V gene lost 1 base and the J gene lost 0 bases, with 10 bases spanning the gap. The CDR3 spans 15 residues. Germline V gene sequence: CDR1 LGHNA, CDR2 YNFKEQ. This chain's CDR3 is CASSQGVGVSYEQYF. CDR3 coding DNA: TGTGCCAGCAGCCAAGGTGTCGGGGTCTCCTACGAGCAGTACTTC.

The V and J genes are TRBV2 and TRBJ1-4; 8 bases align to TRBD1. The CDR3 runs 15 residues. The V gene's germline CDR1 is SNHLY and CDR2 FYNNEI. The trim removed 6 bases at V and 0 bases at J, leaving 3 bases unmatched. CDR3 nucleotide sequence: TGTGCCAGCAGACAGGGGGGACCAACTAATGAAAAACTGTTTTTT. Translating it yields CASRQGGPTNEKLFF.

The V gene is TRBV7-2, the J gene TRBJ2-7, with a possible D match to TRBD2 (5 bases). Germline assignment: CDR1 SGHTA and CDR2 FQGNSA. CDR3 size: 17 residues. V was cut by 0 bases and J by 7 bases, with 22 bases left in between. The CDR3 DNA follows: TGTGCCAGCAGCTTAGCGGTCGTCTTGGACTCCGTGGGGGAGCAGTACTTC. Translated: CASSLAVVLDSVGEQYF.

This clone has only a few counts. In DNA form, the CDR3 reads TGTGCCAGCGAAGATCGTAGGGGTTCCTACGAGCAGTACTTC. It codes for CASEDRRGSYEQYF. This chain connects TRBV25-1 to TRBJ2-7, with a weak D call TRBD1 (5 bases). The CDR3 loop spans 14 amino acids. V shed 8 bases and J shed 1 base, with 15 bases lying between them. The V gene's germline CDR1 is MGHDK and CDR2 SYGVNS.

This clone has just a few counts. V usage is TRBV15 and J usage is TRBJ1-5; the D is unclear. The CDR3 covers 13 residues. Germline loops: CDR1 LNHNV, CDR2 YYDKDF (reference sequence). The V end lost 0 bases, the J end lost 6 bases, and 6 bases lay between the germline ends. As DNA, the CDR3 is TGTGCCACCAGCAGAGATCTGAGTCAGCCCCAGCATTTT. This encodes CATSRDLSQPQHF.

In this sample, this clone turned up a few times. V and J are TRBV28 and TRBJ1-2, with 10 bases fitting TRBD1. Germline CDR1 reads MDHEN; CDR2 reads SYDVKM. This CDR3 has 12 residues. Unmatched junction bases numbered 1, after V lost 5 bases and J lost 7 bases. The CDR3 loop reads CASSGDRGGYTF. In DNA form, the CDR3 reads TGTGCCAGCAGTGGGGACAGGGGTGGCTACACCTTC.

The sample holds a few counts of this clone. This sequence joins TRBV28 and TRBJ2-5; a possible D gene is TRBD1 (6 bases). The CDR3 runs 13 residues. Germline V lookup: CDR1 MDHEN, CDR2 SYDVKM. The V gene lost 6 bases and the J gene lost 5 bases, with 13 bases spanning the gap. The CDR3 nucleotides are TGTGCCAGCAGAACCACAGGGTTGGAGACCCAGTACTTC. Amino acids: CASRTTGLETQYF.

The chain employs TRBV10-3 and TRBJ1-6; weak D call: TRBD1 (5 bases). CDR1 is ENHRY and CDR2 is SYGVKD in the germline V gene. V shed 6 bases and J shed 9 bases, with 12 bases lying between them. This CDR3 has 13 amino acids. The CDR3 protein is CAISPRVSSPLHF. In DNA form, the CDR3 reads TGTGCCATCAGCCCCAGGGTTAGTTCACCCCTCCACTTT.

This clone was counted between two and nine times. The same CDR3 can be traced to other DNA sequences in this sample. The J gene is TRBJ1-5, the V gene TRBV18; perhaps TRBD1 as D (5 bases). The length of the CDR3 is 15 residues. V was clipped by 3 bases and J by 0 bases, with 9 bases between them. The germline V gene encodes CDR1 KGHSH and CDR2 LQKENI. DNA for the CDR3: TGTGCCAGCTCACCCGACAGCAATAGCAATCAGCCCCAGCATTTT. Protein product: CASSPDSNSNQPQHF.

V and J are TRBV5-1 and TRBJ1-1, with 10 bases identical to TRBD1. The CDR3 totals 17 residues. Trimming removed 7 bases from V and 1 base from J; junction bases left unmatched: 13. Germline CDR1 and CDR2: SGHRS and YFSETQ. The CDR3 is CASGRDRGGLWNTEAFF. CDR3 sequence (DNA): TGCGCCAGCGGGCGGGACAGGGGTGGGTTATGGAACACTGAAGCTTTCTTT.

This chain joins TRBV7-2 and TRBJ2-2; 8 bases match TRBD1. This CDR3 comprises 14 residues. Germline trimming cut 5 bases from V and 4 bases from J; bases unmatched to any gene: 3. CDR1 and CDR2 (germline): SGHTA, FQGNSA. The DNA for the CDR3 is TGTGCCAGCAGCCTGGACAGGGTCACCGGGGAGCTGTTTTTT. This gives the protein CASSLDRVTGELFF.

This chain links TRBV7-2 with TRBJ1-2; D might be TRBD1 (6 bases). This CDR3 region has 15 residues. Trimming stripped 1 base from V and 4 bases from J, with 13 bases between. The germline CDR1 and CDR2 sequences are SGHTA and FQGNSA. DNA for the CDR3: TGTGCCAGCAGCTTAGACAGGGCCTCTGGCTATGGCTACACCTTC. This encodes CASSLDRASGYGYTF. Full variable domain (missing parts from reference TRBV7-2 and TRBJ1-2): GAGVSQSPSNKVTEKGKDVELRCDPISGHTALYWYRQSLGQGLEFLIYFQGNSAPDKSGLPSDRFSAERTGGSVSTLTIQRTQQEDSAVYLCASSLDRASGYGYTFGSGTRLTVV.

Only a few counts were recorded for this clone. The genes are TRBV28 and TRBJ2-2; D ambiguous. Germline CDR1 and CDR2: MDHEN and SYDVKM. The CDR3 contains 12 residues. V lost 6 bases and J 8 bases, leaving 10 bases between the germline ends. The CDR3 here is CASRPPGGELFF. DNA of the CDR3: TGTGCCAGCAGACCCCCAGGAGGGGAGCTGTTTTTT. Full variable domain (missing parts from reference TRBV28 and TRBJ2-2): DVKVTQSSRYLVKRTGEKVFLECVQDMDHENMFWYRQDPGLGLRLIYFSYDVKMKEKGDIPEGYSVSREKKERFSLILESASTNQTSMYLCASRPPGGELFFGEGSRLTVL.

The chain has TRBV7-3 and TRBJ1-3; D not resolved. CDR3 length equals 12 residues. Trimming took 2 bases from V and 4 from J, leaving 3 bases between them. Germline lookup yields CDR1 SGHTA and CDR2 FQGTGA. CDR3 region: CASSLEGNTIYF. The DNA for the CDR3 is TGTGCCAGCAGCTTAGAGGGAAACACCATATATTTT. Drawing the rest from reference TRBV7-3 and TRBJ1-3, the complete variable domain is GAGVSQTPSNKVTEKGKYVELRCDPISGHTALYWYRQSLGQGPEFLIYFQGTGAADDSGLPNDRFFAVRPEGSVSTLKIQRTERGDSAVYLCASSLEGNTIYFGEGSWLTVV.

The V and J genes are TRBV4-1 and TRBJ2-2, with TRBD2 identical over 9 bases. The germline V gene has CDR1 MGHRA and CDR2 YSYEKL. The V segment lost 1 base and the J segment 5 bases; nucleotides outside the gene matches: 2. The CDR3 runs to 15 residues. The chain's CDR3 is CASSQGLAGTGELFF. DNA of the CDR3: TGCGCCAGCAGCCAAGGGCTAGCGGGGACCGGGGAGCTGTTTTTT.

This clone was counted between two and nine times. The gene calls are TRBV6-1 and TRBJ2-5; no definite D call. Trimming left V 3 bases short and J 1 base short, with 6 bases between. The CDR3 sequence is 13 residues long. Germline V gene sequence: CDR1 MNHNS, CDR2 SASEGT. DNA of the CDR3: TGTGCCAGCAGTGATGCAGGCCAAGAGACCCAGTACTTC. This translates into CASSDAGQETQYF.

The CDR3 spells CASSVDRVNPETQYF. CDR3 in DNA: TGTGCCAGCAGCGTTGACAGGGTGAACCCAGAGACCCAGTACTTC. The V call is TRBV6-5, the J call TRBJ2-5, with 7 positions matching TRBD1. This CDR3 spans 15 amino acids. V shed 6 bases, J shed 4 bases, and the junction held 11 bases outside the gene matches. Per germline, CDR1 MNHEY and CDR2 SVGAGI.

This clone has only a few counts. V usage is TRBV5-4 and J usage is TRBJ2-1; 9 positions match TRBD2. Germline trimming cut 1 base from V and 6 bases from J; bases unmatched to any gene: 8. From germline, CDR1 is SGHNT and CDR2 YYREEE (reference sequence). The CDR3 has 16 amino acids. CDR3 bases: TGTGCCAGCAGCTTGCGGCTAGCGGGAACAATCAATGAGCAGTTCTTC. Translated, it gives CASSLRLAGTINEQFF.

The chain recombines TRBV9 with TRBJ2-1, with 8 nucleotides matching TRBD1. Germline V gene sequence: CDR1 SGDLS, CDR2 YYNGEE. The CDR3 spans 15 residues. The V segment lost 3 bases and the J segment 3 bases; nucleotides outside the gene matches: 5. The CDR3 spells CASSAGQGDYNEQFF. In DNA, the CDR3 is TGTGCCAGCAGCGCCGGACAGGGCGACTACAATGAGCAGTTCTTC.

The CDR3 protein is CASSYSPGGGLEQYF. The CDR3 DNA sequence: TGTGCCAGCTCATACTCTCCCGGGGGGGGCCTCGAGCAGTACTTC. The V gene is TRBV18, the J gene TRBJ2-7; 8 nucleotides align to TRBD2. V lost 5 bases, J lost 6 bases, and 12 bases stayed unmatched. The CDR3 has 15 amino acids. Per germline, CDR1 KGHSH and CDR2 LQKENI.

This clone was seen a handful of times. The V and J genes are TRBV5-4 and TRBJ1-6; TRBD1 matches 7 bases. Germline V gene sequence: CDR1 SGHNT, CDR2 YYREEE (reference sequence). CDR3 size: 14 residues. The J segment lost 7 bases and the V segment lost 4 bases, leaving 5 bases of the junction unmatched. The CDR3 spells CASSLDRENSPLHF. As DNA, the CDR3 is TGTGCCAGCAGCCTCGACAGGGAAAATTCACCCCTCCACTTT.

This clone was picked up a small number of times. The V and J genes are TRBV7-3 and TRBJ1-2; D is uncertain. CDR3 length equals 12 residues. Germline V gene data show CDR1 as SGHTA and CDR2 as FQGTGA. V was shortened by 2 bases and J by 7 bases, with 8 bases between the two germline ends. The CDR3, as DNA: TGTGCCAGCAGCTTAGCGTTTGGTGGCTACACCTTC. This translates into CASSLAFGGYTF.

V and J are TRBV29-1 and TRBJ1-2; no clear D gene. The CDR3 loop spans 12 amino acids. Trimming shortened V by 4 bases and J by 2 bases, and 8 bases separated the two germline ends. Germline CDR1 SQVTM, CDR2 ANQGSEA. The CDR3 sequence: CSVGSTNYGYTF. CDR3 coding DNA: TGCAGCGTTGGCAGTACCAACTATGGCTACACCTTC.

This rearrangement joins TRBV11-1 to TRBJ2-1, with D perhaps matching TRBD2 (6 bases). Trimming removed 1 base from V and 0 bases from J, with 13 bases in between. Germline lookup yields CDR1 SGHAT and CDR2 FQDESV (reference sequence). This CDR3 contains 17 residues. The CDR3 DNA reads as TGTGCCAGCAGCTTAGAGTTTGGGGGGAGCTCCTACAATGAGCAGTTCTTC. Residues: CASSLEFGGSSYNEQFF.

This clone was detected only a few times. The V gene is TRBV7-3, the J gene TRBJ2-7; D not certain. The ends were cut back, 1 base at V and 7 bases at J, with 8 bases in the middle. Germline loops: CDR1 SGHTA, CDR2 FQGTGA. The CDR3 is 12 amino acids. CDR3 protein: CASSLIPGEQYF. The CDR3 nucleotides are TGTGCCAGCAGCTTAATCCCCGGGGAGCAGTACTTC.